The sequence of this T cell receptor beta chain was determined in a study of T cell clonotyping in hematopoietic cell transplantation. Sequencing was performed with immunoSEQ multiplex PCR; in TCRdb, only in-frame clones are kept and a portion is missing. Of roughly 4,700 clones in the sample, about 90% are singletons; the top ten hold less than 6.5%. This CDR3 has 15 residues. Trimming took 3 bases from V and 4 from J; bases not matched to a gene: 5. Germline CDR1 is SGDLS and CDR2 is YYNGEE. Study-wide results and caveats: Cells were unsorted, so CD4 and CD8 contributions were not separated.

Concerning this clone itself: Its antigen is unknown.

The sample taken for sequencing was peripheral blood mononuclear cells. V usage is TRBV9 and J usage is TRBJ1-5; 9 bases fit TRBD1. This receptor was taken from a middle-aged man in good health. Some clones in this sample may be carry-over from other donors' samples. CDR3 nucleotides: TGTGCCAGCAGCGAGGGACAGGGCTCTAATCAGCCCCAGCATTTT. Translated, it gives CASSEGQGSNQPQHF. The variable domain in full, completed from reference TRBV9 and TRBJ1-5, reads DSGVTQTPKHLITATGQRVTLRCSPRSGDLSVYWYQQSLDQGLQFLIQYYNGEERAKGNILERFSAQQFPDLHSELNLSSLELGDSALYFCASSEGQGSNQPQHFGDGTRLSIL.